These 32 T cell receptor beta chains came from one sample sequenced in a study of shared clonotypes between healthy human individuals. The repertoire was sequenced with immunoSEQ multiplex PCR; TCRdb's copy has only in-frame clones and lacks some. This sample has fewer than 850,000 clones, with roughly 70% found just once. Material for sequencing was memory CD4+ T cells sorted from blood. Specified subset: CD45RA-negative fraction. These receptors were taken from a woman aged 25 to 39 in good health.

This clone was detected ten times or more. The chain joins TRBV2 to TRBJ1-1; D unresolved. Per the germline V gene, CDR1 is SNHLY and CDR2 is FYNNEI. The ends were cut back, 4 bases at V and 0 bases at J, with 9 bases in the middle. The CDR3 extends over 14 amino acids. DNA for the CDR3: TGTGCCAGCAGTGTAGAGAGCTTGAACACTGAAGCTTTCTTT. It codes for CASSVESLNTEAFF.

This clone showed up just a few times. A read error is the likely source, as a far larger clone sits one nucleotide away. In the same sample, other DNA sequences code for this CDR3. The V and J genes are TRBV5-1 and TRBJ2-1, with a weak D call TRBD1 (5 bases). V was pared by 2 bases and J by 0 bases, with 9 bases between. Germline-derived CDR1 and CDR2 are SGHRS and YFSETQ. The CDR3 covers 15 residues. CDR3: CASSFDSSSYNEQFF. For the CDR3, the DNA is TGCGCCAGCAGCTTTGACAGCAGCTCCTACAATGAGCAGTTCTTC. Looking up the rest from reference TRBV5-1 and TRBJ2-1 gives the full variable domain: KAGVTQTPRYLIKTRGQQVTLSCSPISGHRSVSWYQQTPGQGLQFLFEYFSETQRNKGNFPGRFSGRQFSNSRSEMNVSTLELGDSALYLCASSFDSSSYNEQFFGPGTRLTVL.

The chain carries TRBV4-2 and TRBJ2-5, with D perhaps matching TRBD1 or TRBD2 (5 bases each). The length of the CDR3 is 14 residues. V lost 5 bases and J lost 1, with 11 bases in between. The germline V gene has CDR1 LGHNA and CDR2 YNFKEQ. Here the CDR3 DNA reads TGTGCCAGCAGCTCGGGGACCATCCAAGAGACCCAGTACTTC. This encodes CASSSGTIQETQYF.

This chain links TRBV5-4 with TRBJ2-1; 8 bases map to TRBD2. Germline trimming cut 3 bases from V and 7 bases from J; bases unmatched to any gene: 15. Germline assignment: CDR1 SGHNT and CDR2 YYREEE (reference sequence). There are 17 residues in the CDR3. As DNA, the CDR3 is TGTGCCAGCAGCTCCCCACTAAAAAGCGGGAGTGGGAATGAGCAGTTCTTC. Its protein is CASSSPLKSGSGNEQFF.

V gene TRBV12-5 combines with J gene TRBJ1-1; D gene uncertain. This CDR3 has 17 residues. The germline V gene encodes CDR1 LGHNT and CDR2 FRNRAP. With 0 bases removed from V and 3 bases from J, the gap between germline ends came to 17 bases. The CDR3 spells CASGLVLGKKADTEAFF. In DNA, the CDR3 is TGTGCTAGTGGTTTGGTACTGGGGAAGAAAGCGGACACTGAAGCTTTCTTT.

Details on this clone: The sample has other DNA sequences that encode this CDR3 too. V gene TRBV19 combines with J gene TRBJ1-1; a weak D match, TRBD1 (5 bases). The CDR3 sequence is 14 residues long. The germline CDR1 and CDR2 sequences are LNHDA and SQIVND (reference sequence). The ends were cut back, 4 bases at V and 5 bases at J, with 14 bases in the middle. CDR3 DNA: TGTGCCAGTAGTAGTGGACGGGGGGGTACTGAAGCTTTCTTT. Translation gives CASSSGRGGTEAFF.

The CDR3 coding sequence is TGTGCCAGCAGCGTAGCGGGGATGGGGGAGACCCAGTACTTC. Protein: CASSVAGMGETQYF. V is TRBV9 and J is TRBJ2-5; TRBD2 is a possible D gene (5 bases). This CDR3 has 14 residues. V dropped 0 bases and J dropped 5 bases, with 11 bases sitting between them. Germline lookup yields CDR1 SGDLS and CDR2 YYNGEE.

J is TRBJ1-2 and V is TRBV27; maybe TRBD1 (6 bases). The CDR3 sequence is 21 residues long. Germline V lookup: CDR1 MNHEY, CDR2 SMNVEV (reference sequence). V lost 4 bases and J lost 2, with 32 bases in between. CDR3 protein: CASSCTIAFSGGDRLNYGYTF. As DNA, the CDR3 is TGTGCCAGCAGTTGTACCATCGCTTTCTCGGGGGGAGACAGGTTAAACTATGGCTACACCTTC.

CDR3 in DNA: TGTGCCAGCAGCTTAGCGGGTTCTCAAGAGACCCAGTACTTC. This codes for CASSLAGSQETQYF. V and J are TRBV11-3 and TRBJ2-5; D call uncertain. Germline-derived CDR1 and CDR2 are SGHNT and YENEEA. The CDR3 totals 14 residues. The V and J ends lost 1 base and 2 bases respectively, with 8 bases between them.

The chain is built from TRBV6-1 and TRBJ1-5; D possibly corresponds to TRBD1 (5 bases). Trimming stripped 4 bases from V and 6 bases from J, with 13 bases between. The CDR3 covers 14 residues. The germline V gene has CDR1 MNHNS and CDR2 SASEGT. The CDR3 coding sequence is TGTGCCAGCAGTGGGACATTTGCATTTCAGCCCCAGCATTTT. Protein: CASSGTFAFQPQHF.

In DNA form, the CDR3 reads TGTGCCAGCAGTGCCGGGACAGGATCTAATGAAAAACTGTTTTTT. Translating gives CASSAGTGSNEKLFF. The V call is TRBV25-1, the J call TRBJ1-4; 8 bases align to TRBD1. The ends lost 4 bases at V and 3 bases at J; junction bases unmatched: 4. The CDR3 has 15 amino acids. CDR1 is MGHDK, CDR2 SYGVNS, per germline.

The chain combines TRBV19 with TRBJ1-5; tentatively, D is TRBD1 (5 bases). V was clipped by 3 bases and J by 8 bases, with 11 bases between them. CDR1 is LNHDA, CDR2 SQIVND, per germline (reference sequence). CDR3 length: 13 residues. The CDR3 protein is CASSISREKPQHF. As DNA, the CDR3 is TGTGCCAGTAGTATCTCCAGGGAAAAGCCCCAGCATTTT.

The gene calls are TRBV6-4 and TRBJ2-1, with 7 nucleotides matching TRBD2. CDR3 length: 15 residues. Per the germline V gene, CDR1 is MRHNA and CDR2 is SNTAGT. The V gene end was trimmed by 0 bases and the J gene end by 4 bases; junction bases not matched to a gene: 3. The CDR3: CASSDSAGDYNEQFF. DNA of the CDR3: TGTGCCAGCAGTGACTCTGCGGGGGATTACAATGAGCAGTTCTTC.

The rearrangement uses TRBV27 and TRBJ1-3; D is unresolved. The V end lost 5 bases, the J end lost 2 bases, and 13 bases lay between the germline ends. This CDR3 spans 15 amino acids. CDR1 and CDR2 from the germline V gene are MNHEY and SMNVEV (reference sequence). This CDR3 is CASSPTVRPGNTIYF. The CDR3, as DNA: TGTGCCAGCAGTCCGACGGTACGACCTGGAAACACCATATATTTT.

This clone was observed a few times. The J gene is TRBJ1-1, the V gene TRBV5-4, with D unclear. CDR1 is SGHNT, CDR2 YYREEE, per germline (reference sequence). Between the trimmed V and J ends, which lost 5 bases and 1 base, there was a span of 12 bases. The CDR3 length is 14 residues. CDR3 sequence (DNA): TGTGCCAGCAGATCAAGGGCGGGGAACACTGAAGCTTTCTTT. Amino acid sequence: CASRSRAGNTEAFF.

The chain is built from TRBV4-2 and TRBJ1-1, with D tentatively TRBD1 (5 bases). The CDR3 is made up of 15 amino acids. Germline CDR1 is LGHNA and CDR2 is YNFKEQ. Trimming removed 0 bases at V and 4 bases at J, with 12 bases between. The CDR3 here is CASSQDTRGGTEAFF. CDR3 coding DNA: TGTGCCAGCAGCCAAGACACGAGGGGAGGCACTGAAGCTTTCTTT.

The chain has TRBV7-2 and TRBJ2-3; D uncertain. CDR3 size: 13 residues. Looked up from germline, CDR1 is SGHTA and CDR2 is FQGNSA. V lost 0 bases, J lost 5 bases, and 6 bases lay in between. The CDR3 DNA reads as TGTGCCAGCAGCTTAGCGAACAGAGATACGCAGTATTTT. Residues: CASSLANRDTQYF.

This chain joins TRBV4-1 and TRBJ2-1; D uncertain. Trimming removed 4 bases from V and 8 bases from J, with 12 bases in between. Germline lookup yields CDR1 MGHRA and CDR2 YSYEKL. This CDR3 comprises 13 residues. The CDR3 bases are TGCGCCAGCAGCCCTCCCCGCCCAGATGAGCAGTTCTTC. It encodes CASSPPRPDEQFF.

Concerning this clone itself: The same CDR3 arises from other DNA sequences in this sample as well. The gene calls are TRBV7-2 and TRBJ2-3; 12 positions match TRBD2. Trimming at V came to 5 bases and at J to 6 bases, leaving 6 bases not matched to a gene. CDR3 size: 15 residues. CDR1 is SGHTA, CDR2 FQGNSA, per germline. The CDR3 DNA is TGTGCCAGCAGCCCCAGGACTAGCGGGACGGATACGCAGTATTTT. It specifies CASSPRTSGTDTQYF.

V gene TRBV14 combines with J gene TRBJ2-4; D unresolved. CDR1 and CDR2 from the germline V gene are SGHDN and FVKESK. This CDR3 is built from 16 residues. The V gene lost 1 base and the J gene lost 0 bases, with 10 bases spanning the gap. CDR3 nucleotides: TGTGCCAGCAGCCAAGGGTCCCGGCTAGCCAAAAACATTCAGTACTTC. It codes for CASSQGSRLAKNIQYF.

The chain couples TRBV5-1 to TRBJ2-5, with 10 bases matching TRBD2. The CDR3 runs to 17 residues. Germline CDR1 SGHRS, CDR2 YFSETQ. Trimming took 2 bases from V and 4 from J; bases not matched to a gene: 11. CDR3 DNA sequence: TGCGCCAGCAGCTTCTCGGGTAGCGGGAGGTTGGGAGAGACCCAGTACTTC. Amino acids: CASSFSGSGRLGETQYF.

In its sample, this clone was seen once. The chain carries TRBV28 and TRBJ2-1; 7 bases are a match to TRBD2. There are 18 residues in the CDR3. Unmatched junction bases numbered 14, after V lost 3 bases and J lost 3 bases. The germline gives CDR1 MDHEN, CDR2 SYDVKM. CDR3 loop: CASSFRARNIAGYNEQFF. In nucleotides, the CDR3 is TGTGCCAGCAGTTTTCGGGCCCGCAACATAGCGGGCTACAATGAGCAGTTCTTC.

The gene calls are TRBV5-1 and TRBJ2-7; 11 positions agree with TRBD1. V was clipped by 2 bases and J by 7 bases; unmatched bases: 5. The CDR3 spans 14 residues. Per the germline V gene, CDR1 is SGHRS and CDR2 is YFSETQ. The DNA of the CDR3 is TGCGCCAGCAGCTTTGGACAGGGGGCGCGGGAGCAGTACTTC. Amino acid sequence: CASSFGQGAREQYF. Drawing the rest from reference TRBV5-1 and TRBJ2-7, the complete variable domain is KAGVTQTPRYLIKTRGQQVTLSCSPISGHRSVSWYQQTPGQGLQFLFEYFSETQRNKGNFPGRFSGRQFSNSRSEMNVSTLELGDSALYLCASSFGQGAREQYFGPGTRLTVT.

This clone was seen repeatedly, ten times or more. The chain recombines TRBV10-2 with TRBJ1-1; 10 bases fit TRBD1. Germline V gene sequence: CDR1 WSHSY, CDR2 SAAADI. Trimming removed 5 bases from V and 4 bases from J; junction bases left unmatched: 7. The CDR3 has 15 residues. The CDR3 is CASSKTGGGFTEAFF. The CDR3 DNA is TGCGCCAGCAGTAAGACAGGGGGCGGTTTCACTGAAGCTTTCTTT.

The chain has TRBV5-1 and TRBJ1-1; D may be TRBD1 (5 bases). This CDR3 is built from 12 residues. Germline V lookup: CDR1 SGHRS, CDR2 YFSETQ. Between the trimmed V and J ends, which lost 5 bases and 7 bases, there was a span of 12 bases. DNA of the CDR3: TGCGCCAGCAGGCAGGGAATGGGTGAAGCTTTCTTT. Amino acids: CASRQGMGEAFF.

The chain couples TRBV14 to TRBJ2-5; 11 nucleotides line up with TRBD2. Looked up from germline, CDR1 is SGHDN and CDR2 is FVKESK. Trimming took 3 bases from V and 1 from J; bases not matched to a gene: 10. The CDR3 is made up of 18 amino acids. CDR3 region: CASSHPITLAGVQETQYF. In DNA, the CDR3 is TGTGCCAGCAGCCACCCGATTACACTAGCGGGAGTCCAAGAGACCCAGTACTTC.

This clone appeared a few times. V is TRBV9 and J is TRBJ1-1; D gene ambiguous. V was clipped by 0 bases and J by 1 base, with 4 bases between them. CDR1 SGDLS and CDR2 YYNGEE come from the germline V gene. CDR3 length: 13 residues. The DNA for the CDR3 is TGTGCCAGCAGCGTAGACGGGAACACTGAAGCTTTCTTT. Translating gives CASSVDGNTEAFF.

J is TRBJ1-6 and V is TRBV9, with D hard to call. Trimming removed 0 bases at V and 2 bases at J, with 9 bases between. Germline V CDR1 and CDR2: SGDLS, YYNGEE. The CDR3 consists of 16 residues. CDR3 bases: TGTGCCAGCAGCGTAGGACCGGCCCCCTATAATTCACCCCTCCACTTT. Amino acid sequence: CASSVGPAPYNSPLHF.

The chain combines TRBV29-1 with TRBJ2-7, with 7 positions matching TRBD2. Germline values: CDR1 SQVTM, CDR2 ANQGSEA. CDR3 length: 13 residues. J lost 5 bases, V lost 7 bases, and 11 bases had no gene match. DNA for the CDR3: TGCAGCGCCTTCGGACTAGGAGGTCACGAGCAGTACTTC. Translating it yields CSAFGLGGHEQYF.

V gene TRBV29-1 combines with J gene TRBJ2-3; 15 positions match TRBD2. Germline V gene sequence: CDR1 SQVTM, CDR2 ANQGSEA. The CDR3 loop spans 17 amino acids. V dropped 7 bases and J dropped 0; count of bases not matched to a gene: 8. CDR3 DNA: TGCAGCGCACTGACCGGGACTAGCGGGAGGAGCACAGATACGCAGTATTTT. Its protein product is CSALTGTSGRSTDTQYF.

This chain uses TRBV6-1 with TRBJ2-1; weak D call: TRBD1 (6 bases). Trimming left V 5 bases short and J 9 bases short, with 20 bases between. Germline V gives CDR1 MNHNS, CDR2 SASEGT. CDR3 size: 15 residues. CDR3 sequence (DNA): TGTGCCAGCAGTTGGGGACATCAAGGGACGCGTGAGCAGTTCTTC. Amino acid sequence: CASSWGHQGTREQFF.

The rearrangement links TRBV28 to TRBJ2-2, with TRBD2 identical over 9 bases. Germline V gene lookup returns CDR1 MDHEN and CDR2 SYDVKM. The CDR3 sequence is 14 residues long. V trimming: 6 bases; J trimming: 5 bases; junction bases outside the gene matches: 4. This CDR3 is CASRPAGGTGELFF. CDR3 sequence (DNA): TGTGCCAGCAGACCAGCGGGAGGAACCGGGGAGCTGTTTTTT.